This T cell receptor (beta chain) was sequenced for a study of cytomegalovirus exposure and HLA in healthy donors. Those who donated were healthy bone marrow donors. The donors, nominally healthy at sampling, likely had unrecorded immune exposures. Study-level findings and limits: Usually a TCR sequence was rare, but some public TCRs were found in many donors.

Germline V gene data show CDR1 as ENHRY and CDR2 as SYGVKD. This CDR3 has 13 residues. V lost 6 bases, J lost 0 bases, and 6 bases lay in between. Primers included in the PCR were 60 Vbeta and 13 Jbeta primers. TCRdb keeps only in-frame clones here, not all; method: immunoSEQ multiplex PCR. The table has under 85,000 clones, over 70% seen once. This clone was recorded a few times. Its antigen is not known. This clonotype was obtained from a man between 40 and 49 years old in good health and CMV-seronegative. The sequenced sample consisted of PBMCs. The chain is built from TRBV10-3 and TRBJ1-3; D is unresolved. This CDR3 is CAIRQPSGNTIYF. CDR3 nucleotides: TGTGCCATCAGACAGCCCTCTGGAAACACCATATATTTT.